This TCR beta chain was recorded in a study of T-cell memory formation after mild COVID-19. The wider study: The TCR clusters were mostly specific to one donor.

This clonotype was seen many times. What it binds is unknown. 5'RACE with constant-segment primers yielded barcoded, UMI-tagged TCR alpha and TCR beta cDNA libraries. MiXCR, applied by TCRdb to the 5' RACE reads, yields one record per CDR3 protein. The sample has under 35,000 distinct CDR3 sequences; around 7.2% are singletons. Per the germline V gene, CDR1 is MGHDK and CDR2 is SYGVNS. The CDR3 loop spans 18 amino acids. V dropped 4 bases and J dropped 0; count of bases not matched to a gene: 11. The study's findings and limits: The authors did not confirm SARS-CoV-2 specificity of second-wave clones peaking day 37. There was a balanced CD4/CD8 profile in clones contracting day 15 to 85, and later expanders leaned CD4+.

Sequenced input: PBMCs or a T cell subset sorted from them (not recorded which). This sequence was found in an adult woman who had mild COVID-19 (a few samples of this study predate the infection). Cell type and time point are not known. The genes are TRBV25-1 and TRBJ2-1; 8 bases agree with TRBD1. The CDR3 coding sequence is TGTGCCAGCAGTGGGCCCGGGACAGGTATTTCCTCCTACAATGAGCAGTTCTTC. Translated, it gives CASSGPGTGISSYNEQFF.